This T cell receptor beta chain was identified in a study of blood T cell repertoires in COVID-19. Participant-reported clinical history was the basis for cohort assignment. Donors of Cohort 3 who recovered were those that had two negative PCRs, clearance, or symptom resolution. Germline V lookup: CDR1 LNHNV, CDR2 YYDKDF (reference sequence). The CDR3 totals 16 residues. Trimming cost V 7 bases and J 5 bases, with 23 bases left between them. Per the study methods: Reference gene primer amplification gave estimated nucleated cell counts. Only in-frame clones appear in the TCRdb table, and some are missing; sequencing was by immunoSEQ multiplex PCR. The D gene and trimming were derived from the DNA, and the V and J assignments and clone size from that table. The sample records 200,000 to 250,000 clones, almost 85% being singletons.

The sequenced sample consisted of PBMCs or T cells enriched from blood (not recorded which). The TCR originated in a man aged 40-50 years who had recovered from COVID-19. The genes are TRBV15 and TRBJ2-5; a weak D match, TRBD2 (5 bases). The CDR3 nucleotides read TGTGCCACCACCTATTCTCAGAGAGGGCCTGGGGAGACCCAGTACTTC. This sequence encodes CATTYSQRGPGETQYF.